The 10 T cell receptor beta chains given below trace back to one sample, sequenced in a study of neoadjuvant nivolumab and ipilimumab in lung cancer. Profiled with immunoSEQ multiplex PCR; TCRdb holds only in-frame clones, not every one. This sample has roughly 34,000 clones; 92% occur once, and the top ten carry 2.1%. The material sequenced was peripheral blood, taken after neoadjuvant nivolumab, alone or with ipilimumab, at or shortly before surgery. The receptors were gathered from an adult with non-small cell lung cancer.

The J gene is TRBJ2-7, the V gene TRBV14, with D perhaps TRBD1 or TRBD2 (6 bases each). This CDR3 is 16 amino acids long. Per the germline V gene, CDR1 is SGHDN and CDR2 is FVKESK. V was trimmed by 5 bases and J by 0 bases, leaving 17 bases between them. The CDR3 protein is CASSRRGAVSSYEQYF. CDR3 nucleotides: TGTGCCAGCAGCAGAAGGGGGGCGGTAAGCTCCTACGAGCAGTACTTC. The entire variable domain, with the rest obtained from reference TRBV14 and TRBJ2-7, is as follows: EAGVTQFPSHSVIEKGQTVTLRCDPISGHDNLYWYRRVMGKEIKFLLHFVKESKQDESGMPNNRFLAERTGGTYSTLKVQPAELEDSGVYFCASSRRGAVSSYEQYFGPGTRLTVT.

This chain links TRBV12-5 with TRBJ2-2, with D perhaps matching TRBD2 (6 bases). The V end was cut by 5 bases, the J end by 7 bases, with 11 bases between. Per germline, CDR1 LGHNT and CDR2 FRNRAP. The CDR3 runs to 13 residues. For the CDR3, the DNA is TGTGCTAGTGGTCCCGGGGGAATCGGGGAGCTGTTTTTT. Translated, it gives CASGPGGIGELFF.

The chain joins TRBV27 to TRBJ1-2; 11 bases are a match to TRBD1. V trimming: 2 bases; J trimming: 5 bases; junction bases outside the gene matches: 4. Germline values: CDR1 MNHEY, CDR2 SMNVEV (reference sequence). This CDR3 spans 15 amino acids. The CDR3 sequence is CASSLSGTGGYGYTF. In nucleotides, the CDR3 is TGTGCCAGCAGTTTAAGTGGGACAGGGGGATATGGCTACACCTTC.

The sample holds one count of this clone. The chain combines TRBV19 with TRBJ2-7; TRBD2 matches 13 bases. CDR1 LNHDA and CDR2 SQIVND come from the germline V gene (reference sequence). The CDR3 runs to 17 residues. The J segment lost 5 bases and the V segment lost 3 bases, leaving 10 bases of the junction unmatched. The CDR3, as DNA: TGTGCCAGTAGTATCCACTCCGGGACTAGCGGGAAAAACGAGCAGTACTTC. Its protein product is CASSIHSGTSGKNEQYF.

CDR3 protein: CASRQRRNQPQHF. The CDR3 bases are TGTGCCAGCAGACAAAGGCGCAATCAGCCCCAGCATTTT. This chain connects TRBV6-5 to TRBJ1-5; D remains unclear. Trimming took 6 bases from V and 2 from J, leaving 8 bases between them. The CDR3 is made up of 13 amino acids. Germline CDR1 and CDR2: MNHEY and SVGAGI.

The J gene is TRBJ1-1, the V gene TRBV6-6; possible D gene TRBD1, 6 bases. The CDR3 loop spans 16 amino acids. V lost 7 bases and J 7 bases, leaving 25 bases between the germline ends. CDR1 is MNHNY and CDR2 is SVGAGI in the germline V gene (reference sequence). CDR3 sequence (DNA): TGTGCCAGCACCACTCTGGGGGGGGGCGCTGGGAATGAAGCTTTCTTT. Its protein is CASTTLGGGAGNEAFF.

V gene TRBV28 combines with J gene TRBJ2-1, with 8 bases aligning to TRBD2. V lost 7 bases to trimming and J lost 3 bases; unmatched junction nucleotides: 5. This CDR3 contains 14 residues. In germline, CDR1 is MDHEN, CDR2 SYDVKM. CDR3: CASTSAGVYNEQFF. The CDR3 DNA reads as TGTGCCAGCACATCAGCGGGAGTCTACAATGAGCAGTTCTTC.

This chain uses TRBV5-1 with TRBJ1-1; D is perhaps TRBD1 (5 bases). This CDR3 is 15 amino acids long. The germline V and J ends were trimmed by 0 bases and 0 bases, with 9 bases remaining between them. Germline CDR1 and CDR2: SGHRS and YFSETQ. The CDR3: CASSLDPGLNTEAFF. In nucleotides, the CDR3 is TGCGCCAGCAGCTTGGATCCAGGGCTGAACACTGAAGCTTTCTTT. Using reference TRBV5-1 and TRBJ1-1 for the parts outside the CDR3, the full variable domain is KAGVTQTPRYLIKTRGQQVTLSCSPISGHRSVSWYQQTPGQGLQFLFEYFSETQRNKGNFPGRFSGRQFSNSRSEMNVSTLELGDSALYLCASSLDPGLNTEAFFGQGTRLTVV.

On this clone itself: One junction end does not reproduce the germline sequence, and a read error may be involved. V gene TRBV6-1 combines with J gene TRBJ2-7; 10 bases fit TRBD2. This CDR3 region has 15 residues. CDR1 and CDR2 from the germline V gene are MNHNS and SASEGT. The CDR3, as DNA: TGTGCGAGCAAGGGTCTAGCGGGAGTCGAGTACGAGCAGTACTTC. Residues: CASKGLAGVEYEQYF.

The chain combines TRBV5-6 with TRBJ2-2, with D possibly being TRBD1 (5 bases). Deletions cut 4 bases from V and 0 bases from J, with 22 bases between. CDR1 is SGHDT and CDR2 is YYEEEE in the germline V gene. The CDR3 runs 19 residues. CDR3 residues: CASSPSTLSGLANTGELFF. The CDR3 DNA is TGTGCCAGCAGCCCCTCAACGCTGTCAGGGCTCGCGAACACCGGGGAGCTGTTTTTT. Full variable domain (outside the CDR3, taken from reference TRBV5-6 and TRBJ2-2): DAGVTQSPTHLIKTRGQQVTLRCSPKSGHDTVSWYQQALGQGPQFIFQYYEEEERQRGNFPDRFSGHQFPNYSSELNVNALLLGDSALYLCASSPSTLSGLANTGELFFGEGSRLTVL.